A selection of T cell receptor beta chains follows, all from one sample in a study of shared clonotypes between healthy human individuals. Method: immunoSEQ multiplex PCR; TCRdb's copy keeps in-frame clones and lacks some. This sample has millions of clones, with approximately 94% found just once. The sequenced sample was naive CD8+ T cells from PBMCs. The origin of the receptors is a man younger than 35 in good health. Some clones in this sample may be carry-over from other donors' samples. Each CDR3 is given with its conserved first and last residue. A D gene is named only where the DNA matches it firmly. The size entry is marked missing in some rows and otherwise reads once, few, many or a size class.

CDR3 protein: CASSKQGGDNGNTIYF
CDR3 DNA: TGTGCCAGCAGCAAACAGGGAGGCGATAATGGAAACACCATATATTTT
clone size: once
D gene: NA
J gene: TRBJ1-3
V gene: TRBV7-9

CDR3 protein: CSVASGSSYEQYF
CDR3 DNA: TGCAGCGTCGCGAGCGGATCCTCCTACGAGCAGTACTTC
clone size: NA
D gene: NA
J gene: TRBJ2-7
V gene: TRBV29-1

CDR3 protein: CASSQDLRGEQYF
CDR3 DNA: TGTGCCAGCAGCCAAGATTTGCGCGGCGAGCAGTACTTC
clone size: NA
D gene: NA
J gene: TRBJ2-7
V gene: TRBV16

CDR3 protein: CASSEWQGNEKLFF
CDR3 DNA: TGTGCCAGCAGTGAGTGGCAGGGGAATGAAAAACTGTTTTTT
clone size: NA
D gene: NA
J gene: TRBJ1-4
V gene: TRBV6-1

CDR3 protein: CASSYSGYLSYEQYF
CDR3 DNA: TGTGCCAGCAGTTACAGCGGGTACCTCTCCTACGAGCAGTACTTC
clone size: NA
D gene: NA
J gene: TRBJ2-7
V gene: TRBV27

CDR3 protein: CASSPQEPLSYEQYF
CDR3 DNA: TGTGCCAGCAGCCCACAGGAGCCTCTCTCCTACGAGCAGTACTTC
clone size: NA
D gene: NA
J gene: TRBJ2-7
V gene: TRBV7-9

CDR3 protein: CASSQDQGGNQPQHF
CDR3 DNA: TGTGCCAGCTCCCAGGACCAGGGCGGCAATCAGCCCCAGCATTTT
clone size: once
D gene: NA
J gene: TRBJ1-5
V gene: TRBV7-9

CDR3 protein: CASRLPDRVNTGELFF
CDR3 DNA: TGTGCCAGCAGGCTCCCGGACAGGGTGAACACCGGGGAGCTGTTTTTT
clone size: NA
D gene: TRBD1
J gene: TRBJ2-2
V gene: TRBV11-2

CDR3 protein: CAWEGWGELFF
CDR3 DNA: TGTGCCTGGGAGGGTTGGGGGGAGCTGTTTTTT
clone size: NA
D gene: NA
J gene: TRBJ2-2
V gene: TRBV30

CDR3 protein: CASSSTRLDSYEQYF
CDR3 DNA: TGTGCCAGCAGTTCGACTCGACTAGACTCCTACGAGCAGTACTTC
clone size: NA
D gene: NA
J gene: TRBJ2-7
V gene: TRBV7-9

CDR3 protein: CASSLDSYSGNTIYF
CDR3 DNA: TGCGCCAGCAGCTTGGACAGTTACTCTGGAAACACCATATATTTT
clone size: NA
D gene: NA
J gene: TRBJ1-3
V gene: TRBV5-1

CDR3 protein: CASSGPGGTALNTQYF
CDR3 DNA: TGTGCCAGCAGTGGCCCGGGGGGGACCGCCCTGAATACGCAGTATTTT
clone size: NA
D gene: TRBD2
J gene: TRBJ2-3
V gene: TRBV27

CDR3 protein: CASSVWSQNTGELFF
CDR3 DNA: TGTGCCAGCAGCGTATGGAGTCAGAACACCGGGGAGCTGTTTTTT
clone size: NA
D gene: NA
J gene: TRBJ2-2
V gene: TRBV9

CDR3 protein: CASSPGTDTQYF
CDR3 DNA: TGTGCCAGCAGTCCGGGAACAGATACGCAGTATTTT
clone size: NA
D gene: NA
J gene: TRBJ2-3
V gene: TRBV27

CDR3 protein: CASSSLRQGRYEQFF
CDR3 DNA: TGTGCCAGCAGCAGCCTTAGACAGGGGCGATATGAGCAGTTCTTC
clone size: NA
D gene: TRBD1
J gene: TRBJ2-1
V gene: TRBV7-9

CDR3 protein: CASSLAWESTPYGYTF
CDR3 DNA: TGTGCCAGCAGCTTAGCGTGGGAATCAACTCCCTATGGCTACACCTTC
clone size: NA
D gene: NA
J gene: TRBJ1-2
V gene: TRBV7-6

CDR3 protein: CASSLSGTGREQYF
CDR3 DNA: TGTGCCAGCAGTTTATCCGGGACAGGGAGAGAGCAGTACTTC
clone size: NA
D gene: TRBD1
J gene: TRBJ2-7
V gene: TRBV28

CDR3 protein: CASSLLNTGELFF
CDR3 DNA: TGTGCCAGCAGCCTATTGAACACCGGGGAGCTGTTTTTT
clone size: NA
D gene: NA
J gene: TRBJ2-2
V gene: TRBV9

CDR3 protein: CSVPGTGTNYGYTF
CDR3 DNA: TGCAGCGTACCCGGGACAGGGACTAACTATGGCTACACCTTC
clone size: NA
D gene: TRBD1
J gene: TRBJ1-2
V gene: TRBV29-1

CDR3 protein: CASSLIGQGRYGYTF
CDR3 DNA: TGTGCCAGCAGTTTAATCGGACAGGGCCGTTATGGCTACACCTTC
clone size: NA
D gene: TRBD1
J gene: TRBJ1-2
V gene: TRBV27

CDR3 protein: CASSYSRDRGGYEQYF
CDR3 DNA: TGTGCCAGCAGTTACTCAAGGGACAGGGGTGGGTACGAGCAGTACTTC
clone size: NA
D gene: TRBD1
J gene: TRBJ2-7
V gene: TRBV6-6

CDR3 protein: CASSLMVSYEQYF
CDR3 DNA: TGTGCCAGCAGCTTGATGGTGAGTTACGAGCAGTACTTC
clone size: NA
D gene: NA
J gene: TRBJ2-7
V gene: TRBV7-9

CDR3 protein: CASSFRGRPLYEQYF
CDR3 DNA: TGTGCCAGCAGCTTCAGGGGCCGACCGCTCTACGAGCAGTACTTC
clone size: NA
D gene: NA
J gene: TRBJ2-7
V gene: TRBV5-5

CDR3 protein: CASSLLGGTSSYEQYF
CDR3 DNA: TGTGCCAGCAGCTTACTTGGCGGGACAAGCTCCTACGAGCAGTACTTC
clone size: NA
D gene: NA
J gene: TRBJ2-7
V gene: TRBV7-3

CDR3 protein: CASSLVSRYNEQFF
CDR3 DNA: TGTGCCAGCAGCTTAGTTTCAAGGTACAATGAGCAGTTCTTC
clone size: NA
D gene: NA
J gene: TRBJ2-1
V gene: TRBV7-9

CDR3 protein: CASSLEGAYTGELFF
CDR3 DNA: TGCGCCAGCAGCTTGGAAGGGGCGTATACCGGGGAGCTGTTTTTT
clone size: NA
D gene: NA
J gene: TRBJ2-2
V gene: TRBV5-1

CDR3 protein: CASSRPPGELFF
CDR3 DNA: TGTGCCAGCAGCCGACCCCCCGGGGAGCTGTTTTTT
clone size: NA
D gene: NA
J gene: TRBJ2-2
V gene: TRBV7-3

CDR3 protein: CASSLARTSGSYEQYF
CDR3 DNA: TGTGCCAGCAGCTTAGCGAGGACTAGCGGGAGCTACGAGCAGTACTTC
clone size: once
D gene: TRBD2
J gene: TRBJ2-7
V gene: TRBV7-8

CDR3 protein: CASSAGDSYEQYF
CDR3 DNA: TGTGCCAGCAGTGCGGGAGACTCCTACGAGCAGTACTTC
clone size: NA
D gene: NA
J gene: TRBJ2-7
V gene: TRBV2

CDR3 protein: CASSLPGPMTPYEQYF
CDR3 DNA: TGTGCCAGCAGCCTCCCGGGCCCAATGACTCCCTACGAGCAGTACTTC
clone size: NA
D gene: NA
J gene: TRBJ2-7
V gene: TRBV7-6

CDR3 protein: CASSLRDRGKSEQYF
CDR3 DNA: TGTGCCAGCAGTTTACGGGACAGGGGGAAGAGCGAGCAGTACTTC
clone size: NA
D gene: TRBD1
J gene: TRBJ2-7
V gene: TRBV28

CDR3 protein: CASSLVGGLGDEQFF
CDR3 DNA: TGTGCCAGCAGCTTAGTGGGAGGGTTGGGGGATGAGCAGTTCTTC
clone size: NA
D gene: TRBD2
J gene: TRBJ2-1
V gene: TRBV7-8

CDR3 protein: CASSELPSSYNEQFF
CDR3 DNA: TGTGCCAGCAGTGAACTACCTAGCTCCTACAATGAGCAGTTCTTC
clone size: NA
D gene: NA
J gene: TRBJ2-1
V gene: TRBV13

CDR3 protein: CASSLDDSNQPQHF
CDR3 DNA: TGTGCCAGCAGTTTAGACGATAGCAATCAGCCCCAGCATTTT
clone size: NA
D gene: NA
J gene: TRBJ1-5
V gene: TRBV28

CDR3 protein: CASGEGHNEQFF
CDR3 DNA: TGTGCCAGCGGGGAGGGCCACAATGAGCAGTTCTTC
clone size: NA
D gene: TRBD2
J gene: TRBJ2-1
V gene: TRBV6-6

CDR3 protein: CASSLSVAAAGNTIYF
CDR3 DNA: TGTGCCAGCAGCTTAAGTGTCGCAGCAGCTGGAAACACCATATATTTT
clone size: NA
D gene: NA
J gene: TRBJ1-3
V gene: TRBV7-8

CDR3 protein: CASSGAEPPLGNVLTF
CDR3 DNA: TGTGCCAGCAGTGGTGCCGAACCGCCACTGGGCAACGTCCTGACTTTC
clone size: NA
D gene: NA
J gene: TRBJ2-6
V gene: TRBV25-1

CDR3 protein: CASRPPDTILGEQYF
CDR3 DNA: TGTGCCAGCAGGCCGCCGGACACGATTTTGGGGGAGCAGTACTTC
clone size: NA
D gene: NA
J gene: TRBJ2-7
V gene: TRBV6-6

CDR3 protein: CASSHSWTKTNYGYTF
CDR3 DNA: TGCGCCAGCAGCCACTCTTGGACAAAAACTAACTATGGCTACACCTTC
clone size: NA
D gene: NA
J gene: TRBJ1-2
V gene: TRBV4-1

CDR3 protein: CASSLDPVTSGSPPPLYEQYF
CDR3 DNA: TGTGCCAGCAGCTTAGATCCGGTTACTAGCGGCTCCCCACCCCCGCTATACGAGCAGTACTTC
clone size: NA
D gene: TRBD2
J gene: TRBJ2-7
V gene: TRBV7-6

CDR3 protein: CASSYGTAPRGRQFF
CDR3 DNA: TGTGCCAGCAGTTACGGTACCGCGCCGAGGGGTAGGCAGTTCTTC
clone size: NA
D gene: NA
J gene: TRBJ2-1
V gene: TRBV6-5

CDR3 protein: CASSPQGPTNQPQHF
CDR3 DNA: TGTGCCAGCAGTCCCCAGGGACCGACTAATCAGCCCCAGCATTTT
clone size: NA
D gene: NA
J gene: TRBJ1-5
V gene: TRBV27

CDR3 protein: CASSKLAGGPRSGELFF
CDR3 DNA: TGTGCCAGCAGCAAACTAGCGGGAGGCCCGAGGTCCGGGGAGCTGTTTTTT
clone size: NA
D gene: TRBD2
J gene: TRBJ2-2
V gene: TRBV11-3

CDR3 protein: CASRPDGNTEAFF
CDR3 DNA: TGTGCCAGCAGACCAGACGGGAACACTGAAGCTTTCTTT
clone size: NA
D gene: NA
J gene: TRBJ1-1
V gene: TRBV27

CDR3 protein: CASGDSWREVTYEQYF
CDR3 DNA: TGTGCCAGCGGGGACTCGTGGCGGGAGGTGACCTACGAGCAGTACTTC
clone size: once
D gene: TRBD2
J gene: TRBJ2-7
V gene: TRBV28

CDR3 protein: CASSFLRTATDTQYF
CDR3 DNA: TGTGCCAGCAGCTTTTTGAGGACAGCCACAGATACGCAGTATTTT
clone size: NA
D gene: NA
J gene: TRBJ2-3
V gene: TRBV5-6

CDR3 protein: CASSELRGSTDTQYF
CDR3 DNA: TGTGCCAGCAGTGAACTGCGGGGCAGCACAGATACGCAGTATTTT
clone size: NA
D gene: NA
J gene: TRBJ2-3
V gene: TRBV6-1

CDR3 protein: CASSKPDRGNEQYF
CDR3 DNA: TGTGCCAGCAGTAAACCTGACAGGGGCAACGAGCAGTACTTC
clone size: NA
D gene: TRBD1
J gene: TRBJ2-7
V gene: TRBV5-6

CDR3 protein: CASSVIESLLYNEQFF
CDR3 DNA: TGTGCCAGCAGTGTAATAGAGTCCCTACTCTACAATGAGCAGTTCTTC
clone size: NA
D gene: NA
J gene: TRBJ2-1
V gene: TRBV6-1

CDR3 protein: CATTKQGGNEKLFF
CDR3 DNA: TGTGCCACCACCAAACAGGGAGGAAATGAAAAACTGTTTTTT
clone size: NA
D gene: NA
J gene: TRBJ1-4
V gene: TRBV15

CDR3 protein: CASSLFTSGELFF
CDR3 DNA: TGTGCCAGCAGTTTATTTACGTCCGGGGAGCTGTTTTTT
clone size: NA
D gene: NA
J gene: TRBJ2-2
V gene: TRBV27

CDR3 protein: CASKTFGQGNYGYTF
CDR3 DNA: TGTGCCAGCAAGACGTTCGGACAGGGAAACTATGGCTACACCTTC
clone size: NA
D gene: TRBD1
J gene: TRBJ1-2
V gene: TRBV2

CDR3 protein: CSVLPSRANEKLFF
CDR3 DNA: TGCAGCGTTCTACCGTCGCGGGCTAATGAAAAACTGTTTTTT
clone size: NA
D gene: NA
J gene: TRBJ1-4
V gene: TRBV29-1

CDR3 protein: CSVHNTEAFF
CDR3 DNA: TGCAGCGTTCACAACACTGAAGCTTTCTTT
clone size: NA
D gene: NA
J gene: TRBJ1-1
V gene: TRBV29-1

CDR3 protein: CARSSLTNPNSNQPQHF
CDR3 DNA: TGTGCCAGAAGCTCACTAACAAACCCCAATAGCAATCAGCCCCAGCATTTT
clone size: NA
D gene: NA
J gene: TRBJ1-5
V gene: TRBV5-3

CDR3 protein: CASSLSRDGHYEQYF
CDR3 DNA: TGTGCCAGCAGCTTAAGTAGGGACGGCCACTACGAGCAGTACTTC
clone size: NA
D gene: NA
J gene: TRBJ2-7
V gene: TRBV7-2

CDR3 protein: CASSLSSLSYNEQFF
CDR3 DNA: TGCGCCAGCAGCTTGTCCAGCCTCTCCTACAATGAGCAGTTCTTC
clone size: NA
D gene: NA
J gene: TRBJ2-1
V gene: TRBV5-1